This T cell receptor beta chain comes out of a study of T cell changes during pregnancy in multiple sclerosis. The CDR3 spans 13 residues. Per the germline V gene, CDR1 is MNHEY and CDR2 is SVGAGI. V was clipped by 2 bases and J by 0 bases, with 3 bases between them. Assay: immunoSEQ multiplex PCR; the TCRdb copy retains only in-frame clones and omits some. The top ten hold 0.5% of the sample, which has about 48,000 clones, approximately 91% seen once. The sample here was CD4+ T cells from peripheral blood mononuclear cells, taken in the third trimester of pregnancy. The clonotype comes from a female donor with multiple sclerosis, enrolled in a pregnancy study. V is TRBV6-5 and J is TRBJ2-3; D unresolved. The CDR3 region is CASSYRSTDTQYF. The CDR3, as DNA: TGTGCCAGCAGTTACCGGAGCACAGATACGCAGTATTTT.